These 21 T cell receptor beta chains were sequenced from one sample in a study of shared clonotypes between healthy human individuals. The protocol was immunoSEQ multiplex PCR, while the TCRdb copy is restricted to in-frame clones and leaves out a portion. The data hold about 120,000 clones, with more than 65% observed a single time. Sequencing was carried out using memory CD8+ T cells sorted from blood. Subset given: CD45RO+ cells pooled with CCR7-negative TemRA cells. These receptors all stem from a woman aged 25 to 39 in good health.

The chain joins TRBV18 to TRBJ2-1; tentatively, D is TRBD2 (5 bases). Looked up from germline, CDR1 is KGHSH and CDR2 is LQKENI. The CDR3 extends over 14 amino acids. The ends were cut back, 4 bases at V and 8 bases at J, with 15 bases in the middle. CDR3 sequence reads: CASSRGDPTHEQFF. The CDR3 coding sequence is TGTGCCAGCTCACGGGGAGACCCTACCCATGAGCAGTTCTTC.

The rearrangement joins TRBV28 to TRBJ2-2; 7 bases align to TRBD1. The CDR3 has 16 residues. Trimming cost V 6 bases and J 3 bases; bases outside gene matches: 10. Germline V lookup: CDR1 MDHEN, CDR2 SYDVKM. The CDR3 DNA reads TGTGCCAGCAGGCCGACAGGGCGTGAGGACACCGGGGAGCTGTTTTTT. Encoded protein: CASRPTGREDTGELFF.

This sequence joins TRBV5-1 and TRBJ2-5; D ambiguous. The CDR3 is 15 residues long. V gave up 4 bases and J gave up 5 bases, with 18 bases separating them. Germline V CDR1 and CDR2: SGHRS, YFSETQ. CDR3: CASSVAAGVRETQYF. CDR3 sequence (DNA): TGCGCCAGCAGCGTAGCCGCTGGAGTTCGGGAGACCCAGTACTTC.

The rearrangement uses TRBV21-1 and TRBJ2-7; the tabulated D call, TRBD1, remains unverified against the DNA. TRBV21-1 is a known pseudogene. The CDR3 is 15 amino acids. CDR3 loop: CASSPRGTGEYEQYF. The CDR3 bases are TGTGCCAGCAGCCCCAGAGGGACAGGGGAGTACGAGCAGTACTTC.

A remark on this clone: The conserved phenylalanine or tryptophan normally closing the CDR3 is absent here, so this likely arose from a read error. The DNA is omitted, as the CDR3 cannot be located on it reliably, and the CDR3 follows TCRdb's listing. The rearrangement links TRBV10-3 to TRBJ2-3; the table assigns TRBD2, which was not confirmed against the DNA. With termini counted, the CDR3 has 18 amino acids. Germline V gene sequence: CDR1 ENHRY, CDR2 SYGVKD. The CDR3 loop is CAISDSSYERETDTHPTV.

DNA of the CDR3: TGTGCCAGCAGCTTTTTCCGGGACACTGACTACGAGCAGTACTTC. As protein: CASSFFRDTDYEQYF. The chain employs TRBV7-9 and TRBJ2-7; D may be TRBD1 (6 bases). Germline V CDR1 and CDR2: SEHNR, FQNEAQ (reference sequence). V dropped 3 bases and J dropped 3 bases, with 15 bases sitting between them. This CDR3 is 15 amino acids long.

This clone showed up just a few times. The chain couples TRBV6-1 to TRBJ1-2; no reliable D call. The CDR3 is made up of 14 amino acids. Trimming left V 2 bases short and J 4 bases short, with 11 bases between. The V gene's germline CDR1 is MNHNS and CDR2 SASEGT. Here the CDR3 DNA reads TGTGCCAGCAGTGAAATAAGGGCCTCCTATGGCTACACCTTC. Protein sequence: CASSEIRASYGYTF.

In its sample, this clone was seen once. The chain links TRBV5-2 to TRBJ2-1; the listed D gene, TRBD2, was not tested against the DNA. TRBV5-2 is given as a pseudogene. The CDR3 spans 17 residues. The CDR3 sequence: CASSQDGKRQSGDEQFF. In nucleotides, the CDR3 is TGCGCCAGCAGCCAAGATGGGAAGCGGCAGAGTGGAGATGAGCAGTTCTTC.

This clone has at least ten counts. Within the sample, other DNA sequences also encode this same CDR3. The rearrangement joins TRBV7-9 to TRBJ2-7; possibly TRBD2 for D (5 bases). Germline-derived CDR1 and CDR2 are SEHNR and FQNEAQ (reference sequence). Trimming took off 3 bases at V and 0 bases at J, with 6 bases between the two ends. The CDR3 contains 13 residues. The CDR3 sequence is CASSFGDSYEQYF. The CDR3 bases are TGTGCCAGCAGCTTCGGGGACTCCTACGAGCAGTACTTC.

This clone turned up a few times. J is TRBJ2-2 and V is TRBV11-2; D possibly corresponds to TRBD2 (6 bases). Trimming cost V 5 bases and J 0 bases, with 13 bases left between them. The length of the CDR3 is 16 residues. Germline lookup yields CDR1 SGHAT and CDR2 FQNNGV. The CDR3 loop is CASSRPGGSNTGELFF. CDR3 nucleotide sequence: TGTGCCAGCAGCCGACCCGGGGGATCGAACACCGGGGAGCTGTTTTTT.

This clone was found a few times. The chain employs TRBV19 and TRBJ1-5; 7 bases map to TRBD1. V was pared by 5 bases and J by 4 bases, with 5 bases of the junction left unmatched. This CDR3 comprises 14 residues. Germline V gene data show CDR1 as LNHDA and CDR2 as SQIVND (reference sequence). The CDR3 reads CASSPGQKNQPQHF. For the CDR3, the DNA is TGTGCCAGTAGTCCGGGACAGAAGAATCAGCCCCAGCATTTT.

The table lists this clone with a count of one. The gene calls are TRBV30 and TRBJ2-3, with 12 nucleotides matching TRBD2. CDR1 is GTSNPN and CDR2 is SVGIG in the germline V gene (reference sequence). The CDR3 contains 19 residues. Trimming took 2 bases from V and 2 from J; bases not matched to a gene: 14. CDR3 coding DNA: TGTGCCTGGAGTCTGGGACTAGCGGGCCAACCTATACTCACAGATACGCAGTATTTT. It encodes CAWSLGLAGQPILTDTQYF. The variable domain in full, completed from reference TRBV30 and TRBJ2-3, reads SQTIHQWPATLVQPVGSPLSLECTVEGTSNPNLYWYRQAAGRGLQLLFYSVGIGQISSEVPQNLSASRPQDRQFILSSKKLLLSDSGFYLCAWSLGLAGQPILTDTQYFGPGTRLTVL.

V is TRBV7-8 and J is TRBJ1-2, with D hard to call. The germline V and J ends were trimmed by 1 base and 12 bases, with 18 bases remaining between them. CDR1 SGHVS and CDR2 FQNEAQ come from the germline V gene. CDR3 length: 14 residues. The DNA for the CDR3 is TGTGCCAGCAGCTTAGACGGGGAAAGTCTATTGAACACCTTC. It translates to CASSLDGESLLNTF.

The rearrangement links TRBV18 to TRBJ2-7; D is possibly TRBD1 (6 bases). This CDR3 contains 16 residues. Trimming pared 3 bases from V and 1 base from J, leaving 16 bases between. CDR1 and CDR2 (germline): KGHSH, LQKENI. The CDR3 coding sequence is TGTGCCAGCTCACCCCAAGCCCCACAGGGATCCTACGAGCAGTACTTC. Translated: CASSPQAPQGSYEQYF.

This clone appeared a few times. The chain couples TRBV6-5 to TRBJ1-5, with 7 bases that match TRBD1. V gave up 5 bases and J gave up 5 bases; unmatched junction bases: 6. There are 14 residues in the CDR3. CDR1 MNHEY and CDR2 SVGAGI come from the germline V gene. For the CDR3, the DNA is TGTGCCAGCAGTATCGGACAGGAACATCAGCCCCAGCATTTT. Residues: CASSIGQEHQPQHF.

The chain couples TRBV6-5 to TRBJ1-2; D possibly corresponds to TRBD1 (6 bases). The V gene lost 2 bases and the J gene lost 4 bases, with 17 bases spanning the gap. This CDR3 is built from 16 residues. Germline values: CDR1 MNHEY, CDR2 SVGAGI. The CDR3 loop is CASSYDPGGRSYGYTF. In DNA, the CDR3 is TGTGCCAGCAGTTACGATCCCGGGGGCCGGAGCTATGGCTACACCTTC.

This clone was observed a few times. This chain connects TRBV4-2 to TRBJ1-6; D gene unclear. The germline CDR1 and CDR2 sequences are LGHNA and YNFKEQ. The CDR3 contains 15 residues. V was shortened by 0 bases and J by 6 bases, with 9 bases between the two germline ends. The DNA for the CDR3 is TGTGCCAGCAGCCAAGATCTCGGAGTTAATTCACCCCTCCACTTT. It specifies CASSQDLGVNSPLHF.

V and J are TRBV13 and TRBJ2-5; either TRBD1 or TRBD2 may fit D (5 bases each). The CDR3 sequence is 15 residues long. With 2 bases removed from V and 6 bases from J, the gap between germline ends came to 16 bases. CDR1 is PRHDT and CDR2 is FYEKMQ in the germline V gene (reference sequence). CDR3 sequence (DNA): TGTGCCAGCAGCTTATGGGGGATCTATGGGAAGACCCAGTACTTC. It is translated as CASSLWGIYGKTQYF. The whole variable domain, filled in from reference TRBV13 and TRBJ2-5, reads AAGVIQSPRHLIKEKRETATLKCYPIPRHDTVYWYQQGPGQDPQFLISFYEKMQSDKGSIPDRFSAQQFSDYHSELNMSSLELGDSALYFCASSLWGIYGKTQYFGPGTRLLVL.

This chain connects TRBV5-4 to TRBJ2-7, with D tentatively TRBD2 (6 bases). Per the germline V gene, CDR1 is SGHNT and CDR2 is YYREEE (reference sequence). Trimming left V 1 base short and J 0 bases short, with 14 bases between. The CDR3 is made up of 16 amino acids. The CDR3 loop is CASSLISGGISYEQYF. CDR3 coding DNA: TGTGCCAGCAGCTTGATATCGGGCGGGATCTCCTACGAGCAGTACTTC.

The genes are TRBV19 and TRBJ2-1; 7 bases agree with TRBD2. The CDR3 runs to 19 residues. CDR1 is LNHDA, CDR2 SQIVND, per germline (reference sequence). Trimming at V came to 5 bases and at J to 2 bases, leaving 18 bases not matched to a gene. The CDR3 here is CASSPSLAEHPGTYNEQFF. CDR3 nucleotide sequence: TGTGCCAGTAGTCCATCCCTAGCGGAGCATCCCGGTACCTACAATGAGCAGTTCTTC. Full variable domain (missing parts from reference TRBV19 and TRBJ2-1): DGGITQSPKYLFRKEGQNVTLSCEQNLNHDAMYWYRQDPGQGLRLIYYSQIVNDFQKGDIAEGYSVSREKKESFPLTVTSAQKNPTAFYLCASSPSLAEHPGTYNEQFFGPGTRLTVL.

This rearrangement joins TRBV6-5 to TRBJ1-2, with D tentatively TRBD1 (5 bases). V was cut by 0 bases and J by 4 bases, with 12 bases left in between. Germline V lookup: CDR1 MNHEY, CDR2 SVGAGI. The CDR3 loop spans 15 amino acids. CDR3 amino acids: CASSYSPGQGYGYTF. Here the CDR3 DNA reads TGTGCCAGCAGTTACTCCCCGGGCCAGGGCTATGGCTACACCTTC.